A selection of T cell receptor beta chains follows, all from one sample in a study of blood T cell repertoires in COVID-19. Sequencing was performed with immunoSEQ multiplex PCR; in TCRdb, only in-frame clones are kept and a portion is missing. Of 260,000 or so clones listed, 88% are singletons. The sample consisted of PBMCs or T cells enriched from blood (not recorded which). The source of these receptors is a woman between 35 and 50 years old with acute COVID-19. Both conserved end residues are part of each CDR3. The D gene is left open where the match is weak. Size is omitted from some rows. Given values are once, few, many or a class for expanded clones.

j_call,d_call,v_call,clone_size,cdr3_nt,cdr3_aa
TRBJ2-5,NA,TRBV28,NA,TGTGCCAGCAGCTGGATAGCGGAAGAGACCCAGTACTTC,CASSWIAEETQYF
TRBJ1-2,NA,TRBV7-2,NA,TGTGCCAGCAGCTTAAATGGTATAGGGGTGGAAGGCTACACCTTC,CASSLNGIGVEGYTF
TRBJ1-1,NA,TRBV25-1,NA,TGTGCCAGCAGTGGAGAAGGGGTCTTCGACACTGAAGCTTTCTTT,CASSGEGVFDTEAFF
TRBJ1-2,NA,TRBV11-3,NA,TGTGCCAGCAGCGAGGGGGTTGGAGCTAACTATGGCTACACCTTC,CASSEGVGANYGYTF
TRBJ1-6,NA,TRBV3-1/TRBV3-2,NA,TGTGCCAGCAGCCAAGGGACAGAGAGCTCCTATAATTCACCCCTCCACTTT,CASSQGTESSYNSPLHF
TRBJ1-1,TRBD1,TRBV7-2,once,TGTGCCAGCAGCGTTACGACAGGGGGGGACACTGAAGCTTTCTTT,CASSVTTGGDTEAFF
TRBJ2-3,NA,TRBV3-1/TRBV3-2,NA,TGTGCCAGCAGCCAACTAGACACAGATACGCAGTATTTT,CASSQLDTDTQYF
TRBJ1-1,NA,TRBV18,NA,TGTGCCAGCTCACCCGGGAGGGGGAACACTGAAGCTTTCTTT,CASSPGRGNTEAFF
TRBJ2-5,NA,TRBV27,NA,TGTGCCAGCAGTTTGAGGATTCCGACCAGTCAAGAGACCCAGTACTTC,CASSLRIPTSQETQYF
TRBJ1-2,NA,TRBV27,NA,TGTGCCAGCAGTTTAGTAGGACAAGCCTACTATGGCTACACCTTC,CASSLVGQAYYGYTF
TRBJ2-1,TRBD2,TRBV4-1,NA,TGCGCCAGCAGCCAAGATAGGTGGTTGGCTAGCGGGACTCCGAATGAGCAGTTCTTC,CASSQDRWLASGTPNEQFF
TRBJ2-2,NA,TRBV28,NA,TGTGCCAGCATCCGCCTAGTAGCAACCGGGGAGCTGTTTTTT,CASIRLVATGELFF
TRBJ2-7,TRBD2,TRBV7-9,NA,TGTGCCAGCAGCTTAGACCCAGCGGGAGGGTACGAGCAGTACTTC,CASSLDPAGGYEQYF
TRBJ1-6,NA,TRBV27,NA,TGTGCCAGCAGTTCGCTCAGTGGTCGTACTTCACCCCTCCACTTT,CASSSLSGRTSPLHF
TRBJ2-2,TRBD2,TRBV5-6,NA,TGTGCCAGCAGGCAGGGACTAGCGGGACGCGGGGAGCTGTTTTTT,CASRQGLAGRGELFF
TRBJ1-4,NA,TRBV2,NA,TGTGCCAGCAGGGGCGGGGGATCTAATGAAAAACTGTTTTTT,CASRGGGSNEKLFF
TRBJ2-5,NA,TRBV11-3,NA,TGTGCCAGCAGCCTGACTAGTGGCCAGACCCAGTACTTC,CASSLTSGQTQYF
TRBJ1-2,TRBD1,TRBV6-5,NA,TGTGCCAGCAGTTATCTCCAGGGGGCTAACTATGGCTACACCTTC,CASSYLQGANYGYTF
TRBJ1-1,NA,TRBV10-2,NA,TGCGCCAGCTCAAAAACAGGGCGGACTGAAGCTTTCTTT,CASSKTGRTEAFF
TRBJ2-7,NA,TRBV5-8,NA,TGTGCCAGCAGCTTCCCAGCGGTCTACGAGCAGTACTTC,CASSFPAVYEQYF
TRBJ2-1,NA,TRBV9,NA,TGTGCCAGCAGCGTAGTGGCGGGGAAAGACAATGAGCAGTTCTTC,CASSVVAGKDNEQFF
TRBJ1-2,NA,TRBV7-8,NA,TGTGCCAGCAGCTTAGAAGGGGGTGGCTACACCTTC,CASSLEGGGYTF